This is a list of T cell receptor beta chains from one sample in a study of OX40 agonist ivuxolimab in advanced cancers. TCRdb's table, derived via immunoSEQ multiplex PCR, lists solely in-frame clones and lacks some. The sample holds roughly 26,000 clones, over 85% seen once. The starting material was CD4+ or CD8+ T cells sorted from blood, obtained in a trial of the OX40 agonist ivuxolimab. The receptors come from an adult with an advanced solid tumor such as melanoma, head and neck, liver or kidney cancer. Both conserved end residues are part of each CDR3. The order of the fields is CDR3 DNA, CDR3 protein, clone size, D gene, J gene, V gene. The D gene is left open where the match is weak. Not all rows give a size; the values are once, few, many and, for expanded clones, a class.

cdr3_nt: TGTGCCAGCAGTTTAATGGGAGGGACTAATGAAAAACTGTTTTTT
cdr3_aa: CASSLMGGTNEKLFF
clone_size: -
d_call: -
j_call: TRBJ1-4
v_call: TRBV27

cdr3_nt: TGTGCCAGTAGGCCCGGACCGGGCGGTCAGCCCCAGCATTTT
cdr3_aa: CASRPGPGGQPQHF
clone_size: -
d_call: -
j_call: TRBJ1-5
v_call: TRBV19

cdr3_nt: TGTGCCAGCAGGGTGGAGGGAGGGCCTGAAGCTTTCTTT
cdr3_aa: CASRVEGGPEAFF
clone_size: -
d_call: -
j_call: TRBJ1-1
v_call: TRBV27

cdr3_nt: TGTGCCAGCAGCGTAGCCGGGGGGCGGAATGAGCAGTTCTTC
cdr3_aa: CASSVAGGRNEQFF
clone_size: -
d_call: -
j_call: TRBJ2-1
v_call: TRBV9

cdr3_nt: TGTGCCAGCAGCTTGACAAGCGGGGACTACAATGAGCAGTTCTTC
cdr3_aa: CASSLTSGDYNEQFF
clone_size: -
d_call: TRBD2
j_call: TRBJ2-1
v_call: TRBV7-6

cdr3_nt: TGTGCCAGCAGCCCCGGGGGAGGCGCCTACAATGAGCAGTTCTTC
cdr3_aa: CASSPGGGAYNEQFF
clone_size: -
d_call: -
j_call: TRBJ2-1
v_call: TRBV9

cdr3_nt: TGTGCCAGCAGCTCACCGACAGGGGCCAATGAGCAGTTCTTC
cdr3_aa: CASSSPTGANEQFF
clone_size: -
d_call: TRBD1
j_call: TRBJ2-1
v_call: TRBV7-9

cdr3_nt: TGTGCCAGCAGCCCGCAGAACAGCTTCACCGAGGGCTACACCTTC
cdr3_aa: CASSPQNSFTEGYTF
clone_size: -
d_call: -
j_call: TRBJ1-2
v_call: TRBV5-4

cdr3_nt: TGTGCCAGTAGTATGAGCTCTGGGGCCAACGTCCTGACTTTC
cdr3_aa: CASSMSSGANVLTF
clone_size: -
d_call: -
j_call: TRBJ2-6
v_call: TRBV19

cdr3_nt: TGTGCCAGCAGCTTTACCGACAGGCGCTTTATTAACTATGGCTACACCTTC
cdr3_aa: CASSFTDRRFINYGYTF
clone_size: -
d_call: -
j_call: TRBJ1-2
v_call: TRBV7-9

cdr3_nt: TGCGCCAGCAGTTTATACAGGGGGAATAACAATGAGCAGTTCTTC
cdr3_aa: CASSLYRGNNNEQFF
clone_size: -
d_call: TRBD1
j_call: TRBJ2-1
v_call: TRBV10-1

cdr3_nt: TGTGCCAGCAGGGAACAGGGGGGTAACACTGAAGCTTTCTTT
cdr3_aa: CASREQGGNTEAFF
clone_size: -
d_call: TRBD1
j_call: TRBJ1-1
v_call: TRBV28

cdr3_nt: TGTGCCAGCAGTTTATTTGGACAGAAAGCTTTCTTT
cdr3_aa: CASSLFGQKAFF
clone_size: -
d_call: -
j_call: TRBJ1-1
v_call: TRBV27

cdr3_nt: TGTGCCAGCAGCTTAGTTGCGGTAGAGACCCAGTACTTC
cdr3_aa: CASSLVAVETQYF
clone_size: -
d_call: -
j_call: TRBJ2-5
v_call: TRBV7-2

cdr3_nt: TGTGCCAGCAGTTGGGGACAGAGCTACGAGCAGTACTTC
cdr3_aa: CASSWGQSYEQYF
clone_size: -
d_call: TRBD1
j_call: TRBJ2-7
v_call: TRBV6-5

cdr3_nt: TGTGCCAGCAGCCAACTAGCGGGGGGCACAGATACGCAGTATTTT
cdr3_aa: CASSQLAGGTDTQYF
clone_size: -
d_call: TRBD2
j_call: TRBJ2-3
v_call: TRBV5-5

cdr3_nt: TGCGCCAGCAGCCCGTCTAGGGGCTCCTACGAGCAGTACTTC
cdr3_aa: CASSPSRGSYEQYF
clone_size: -
d_call: -
j_call: TRBJ2-7
v_call: TRBV5-1

cdr3_nt: TGTGCCAGCAGTCTACAGGGGAATGGCGAGCAGTACTTC
cdr3_aa: CASSLQGNGEQYF
clone_size: -
d_call: TRBD1
j_call: TRBJ2-7
v_call: TRBV7-9

cdr3_nt: TGTGCCAGCAGTTACAGGGAGATCGGACCTGAAGCTTTCTTT
cdr3_aa: CASSYREIGPEAFF
clone_size: -
d_call: -
j_call: TRBJ1-1
v_call: TRBV28

cdr3_nt: TGTGCCAGCAGGACAGGGGGGTCCTACAATGAGCAGTTCTTC
cdr3_aa: CASRTGGSYNEQFF
clone_size: -
d_call: TRBD1
j_call: TRBJ2-1
v_call: TRBV27

cdr3_nt: TGTGCCAGCAGCTCGAGGGACAGACTAAATCAGCCCCAGCATTTT
cdr3_aa: CASSSRDRLNQPQHF
clone_size: once
d_call: TRBD1
j_call: TRBJ1-5
v_call: TRBV11-3

cdr3_nt: TGTGCCAGTAGTGGAGAGGGGGGCTACACCTTC
cdr3_aa: CASSGEGGYTF
clone_size: once
d_call: -
j_call: TRBJ1-2
v_call: TRBV19

cdr3_nt: TGCGCCAGCAGCCCCCTGGGAGCCTCTTATGGCTACACCTTC
cdr3_aa: CASSPLGASYGYTF
clone_size: -
d_call: -
j_call: TRBJ1-2
v_call: TRBV4-1

cdr3_nt: TGCGCCAGCAGCCGCCTGTCCACCCCCCACAATGAGCAGTTCTTC
cdr3_aa: CASSRLSTPHNEQFF
clone_size: -
d_call: -
j_call: TRBJ2-1
v_call: TRBV5-1

cdr3_nt: TGTGCCAGTAGTATAGATCCCAGGACGGTCGGTTCGCCCCAGCATTTT
cdr3_aa: CASSIDPRTVGSPQHF
clone_size: few
d_call: -
j_call: TRBJ1-5
v_call: TRBV19

cdr3_nt: TGTGCCAGCAGCCTCTCTGGGGGTAACTACGAGCAGTACTTC
cdr3_aa: CASSLSGGNYEQYF
clone_size: -
d_call: -
j_call: TRBJ2-7
v_call: TRBV7-9

cdr3_nt: TGTGCCAGCAGTTACCTGGCCGCGGGAAGCTCCTACGAGCAGTACTTC
cdr3_aa: CASSYLAAGSSYEQYF
clone_size: -
d_call: -
j_call: TRBJ2-7
v_call: TRBV6-6

cdr3_nt: TGTGCCAGCAGTGAATACACCGCAACTAATGAAAAACTGTTTTTT
cdr3_aa: CASSEYTATNEKLFF
clone_size: once
d_call: -
j_call: TRBJ1-4
v_call: TRBV2

cdr3_nt: TGTGCCAGCAGCTTAAGGTTATTTGACAATCAGCCCCAGCATTTT
cdr3_aa: CASSLRLFDNQPQHF
clone_size: few
d_call: -
j_call: TRBJ1-5
v_call: TRBV5-4

cdr3_nt: TGTGCCAGCAGCGGATCCGGGACGCCGGGGCTAGATACGCAGTATTTT
cdr3_aa: CASSGSGTPGLDTQYF
clone_size: -
d_call: -
j_call: TRBJ2-3
v_call: TRBV9

cdr3_nt: TGTGCCAGCACCGACTACAATGAGCAGTTCTTC
cdr3_aa: CASTDYNEQFF
clone_size: -
d_call: -
j_call: TRBJ2-1
v_call: TRBV7-8

cdr3_nt: TGTGCCAGCACCCACCGACTAGCGGGGGGGCATGAGACCCAGTACTTC
cdr3_aa: CASTHRLAGGHETQYF
clone_size: -
d_call: TRBD2
j_call: TRBJ2-5
v_call: TRBV6-6

cdr3_nt: TGTGCCAGCAGCCCACGACAGGGCTCTGGAAATGAGCAGTTCTTC
cdr3_aa: CASSPRQGSGNEQFF
clone_size: -
d_call: TRBD1
j_call: TRBJ2-1
v_call: TRBV11-3

cdr3_nt: TGTGCCAGCAGCGTAGCGGGGACCGGCGCTGTTCTAGACACAGATACGCAGTATTTT
cdr3_aa: CASSVAGTGAVLDTDTQYF
clone_size: -
d_call: -
j_call: TRBJ2-3
v_call: TRBV9

cdr3_nt: TGTGCCAGCAGTGAAAACTACGAGCAGTACTTC
cdr3_aa: CASSENYEQYF
clone_size: few
d_call: -
j_call: TRBJ2-7
v_call: TRBV6-1

cdr3_nt: TGTGCCTGGAGTGTACTATCGGGAGTCGTCACCGGGGAGCTGTTTTTT
cdr3_aa: CAWSVLSGVVTGELFF
clone_size: -
d_call: -
j_call: TRBJ2-2
v_call: TRBV30

cdr3_nt: TGTGCCAGCAGCTCAGGTAACAGCAATCAGCCCCAGCATTTT
cdr3_aa: CASSSGNSNQPQHF
clone_size: -
d_call: -
j_call: TRBJ1-5
v_call: TRBV5-6

cdr3_nt: TGTGCCAGCAGCATAAGCGGAAGCTCCTACAATGAGCAGTTCTTC
cdr3_aa: CASSISGSSYNEQFF
clone_size: -
d_call: -
j_call: TRBJ2-1
v_call: TRBV7-9

cdr3_nt: TGTGCCAGCAGCTTTTTCCAAGGGGCGCCCCTCCACTTT
cdr3_aa: CASSFFQGAPLHF
clone_size: -
d_call: -
j_call: TRBJ1-6
v_call: TRBV7-9

cdr3_nt: TGTGCCAGCGGGTTAGCGGGGCAATACAATGAGCAGTTCTTC
cdr3_aa: CASGLAGQYNEQFF
clone_size: once
d_call: TRBD2
j_call: TRBJ2-1
v_call: TRBV6-5

cdr3_nt: TGTGCCAGCAGCTCCTTAGGGAACACTGAAGCTTTCTTT
cdr3_aa: CASSSLGNTEAFF
clone_size: -
d_call: -
j_call: TRBJ1-1
v_call: TRBV11-2

cdr3_nt: TGTGCCAGCAGCTCCTCCGGGACTAGCGGAAACGAGCAGTACTTC
cdr3_aa: CASSSSGTSGNEQYF
clone_size: -
d_call: TRBD2
j_call: TRBJ2-7
v_call: TRBV11-2

cdr3_nt: TGTGCCAGCAGGCCTAGACTAGCGGGAGCGAACTACAATGAGCAGTTCTTC
cdr3_aa: CASRPRLAGANYNEQFF
clone_size: once
d_call: TRBD2
j_call: TRBJ2-1
v_call: TRBV28

cdr3_nt: TGCGCCAGCAGCTTGCAGGATTCTCAAGAGACCCAGTACTTC
cdr3_aa: CASSLQDSQETQYF
clone_size: -
d_call: -
j_call: TRBJ2-5
v_call: TRBV5-1

cdr3_nt: TGTGCCAGCAGCGTAGAAGCGGGAGCGCTGCAAGAGACCCAGTACTTC
cdr3_aa: CASSVEAGALQETQYF
clone_size: -
d_call: TRBD2
j_call: TRBJ2-5
v_call: TRBV9

cdr3_nt: TGTGCCAGCAGCGAGGACGCCCCCGACACCGGGGAGCTGTTTTTT
cdr3_aa: CASSEDAPDTGELFF
clone_size: -
d_call: -
j_call: TRBJ2-2
v_call: TRBV9

cdr3_nt: TGTGCCAGTAGTCCCTCGGTGCGATACAATGAGCAGTTCTTC
cdr3_aa: CASSPSVRYNEQFF
clone_size: -
d_call: -
j_call: TRBJ2-1
v_call: TRBV19

cdr3_nt: TGTGCCAGCCTCGACGGGACAGGGTACTACGAGCAGTACTTC
cdr3_aa: CASLDGTGYYEQYF
clone_size: -
d_call: TRBD1
j_call: TRBJ2-7
v_call: TRBV6-1